The present T cell receptor beta chain was sequenced within a study of blood T cell repertoires in COVID-19. Measured with immunoSEQ multiplex PCR; TCRdb has only the in-frame clones, and not every one. Of approximately 200,000 clones in the sample, more than 75% are singletons; the top ten hold roughly 6.4%. V was pared by 0 bases and J by 2 bases, with 10 bases between. CDR3 length equals 15 residues. CDR1 is LGHDT, CDR2 YNNKEL, per germline (reference sequence). The receptor was isolated from a man between 60 and 75 years old who had recovered from COVID-19. The chain joins TRBV3-1 (or the pseudogene TRBV3-2) to TRBJ2-5, with D tentatively TRBD1 (5 bases). The specimen sequenced was peripheral blood. CDR3 sequence: CASSQERTGQETQYF. CDR3 sequence (DNA): TGTGCCAGCAGCCAAGAACGAACAGGACAAGAGACCCAGTACTTC.